Following are 13 T cell receptor beta chains from one sample sequenced in a study of blood T cell repertoires in COVID-19. Assay used: immunoSEQ multiplex PCR; TCRdb lists only in-frame clones, some missing. The sample holds around 420,000 clones, 88% seen once. Sequencing was carried out using PBMCs or T cells enriched from blood (not recorded which). Receptors originate from a woman between 40 and 55 years old with acute COVID-19.

The J gene is TRBJ1-1, the V gene TRBV7-2; a weak D match, TRBD1 (5 bases). The V gene lost 1 base and the J gene lost 6 bases, with 6 bases spanning the gap. CDR1 and CDR2 from the germline V gene are SGHTA and FQGNSA. CDR3 length: 12 amino acids. CDR3 in DNA: TGTGCCAGCAGCTTAGGGGGCCCTGAAGCTTTCTTT. It translates to CASSLGGPEAFF.

The sample holds one count of this clone. This sequence joins TRBV7-6 and TRBJ1-3; D remains ambiguous. The V gene's germline CDR1 is SGHVS and CDR2 FNYEAQ. V lost 5 bases and J 0 bases, leaving 14 bases between the germline ends. There are 16 residues in the CDR3. CDR3 sequence reads: CASSTTPGRSGNTIYF. CDR3 nucleotides: TGTGCCAGCAGCACCACTCCGGGTCGCTCTGGAAACACCATATATTTT.

V gene TRBV6-1 combines with J gene TRBJ1-6; perhaps TRBD1 as D (6 bases). V was cut by 3 bases and J by 1 base, with 10 bases left in between. Per germline, CDR1 MNHNS and CDR2 SASEGT. CDR3 length equals 16 residues. CDR3 sequence: CASSDQGWSYNSPLHF. DNA for the CDR3: TGTGCCAGCAGTGATCAGGGGTGGTCCTATAATTCACCCCTCCACTTT.

CDR3 DNA sequence: TGTGCCAGCTCAATACTGACAGGGGGCTGGTATGGCTACACCTTC. Translated, it gives CASSILTGGWYGYTF. The chain has TRBV18 and TRBJ1-2; 10 nucleotides agree with TRBD1. The CDR3 runs 15 residues. V dropped 5 bases and J dropped 5; count of bases not matched to a gene: 8. The germline V gene encodes CDR1 KGHSH and CDR2 LQKENI.

The chain employs TRBV3-1 (or the pseudogene TRBV3-2) and TRBJ1-1; D may be TRBD1 (5 bases). The CDR3 is 15 amino acids. Trimming cost V 1 base and J 5 bases, with 14 bases left between them. Germline CDR1 reads LGHDT; CDR2 reads YNNKEL (reference sequence). CDR3 in DNA: TGTGCCAGCAGCCAAGGGGACTTATCGACAACTGAAGCTTTCTTT. It codes for CASSQGDLSTTEAFF.

J is TRBJ1-2 and V is TRBV5-1, with 9 bases matching TRBD1. The J segment lost 4 bases and the V segment lost 4 bases, leaving 5 bases of the junction unmatched. The CDR3 loop spans 14 amino acids. Germline values: CDR1 SGHRS, CDR2 YFSETQ. The CDR3 bases are TGCGCCAGCAGCCCTGAGGACAGGGGCTATGGCTACACCTTC. Its translation is CASSPEDRGYGYTF.

The chain links TRBV19 to TRBJ1-2; D gene ambiguous. The V gene's germline CDR1 is LNHDA and CDR2 SQIVND (reference sequence). The CDR3 has 15 amino acids. Trimming took 0 bases from V and 8 from J, leaving 16 bases between them. The CDR3 DNA reads TGTGCCAGTAGTATAGACCCGGGCTTCAGCGGAGGCTACACCTTC. Translating it yields CASSIDPGFSGGYTF.

The J gene is TRBJ1-3, the V gene TRBV24-1; 8 positions match TRBD1. CDR1 and CDR2 from the germline V gene are KGHDR and SFDVKD. V dropped 2 bases and J dropped 3; count of bases not matched to a gene: 5. The CDR3 runs 16 residues. CDR3 amino acids: CATSDSQGAFGNTIYF. In DNA form, the CDR3 reads TGTGCCACCAGTGATTCCCAGGGGGCTTTTGGAAACACCATATATTTT.

On this clone: Within the sample, other DNA sequences also encode this same CDR3. This chain connects TRBV29-1 to TRBJ1-3; D is unclear. With 5 bases removed from V and 4 bases from J, the gap between germline ends came to 6 bases. Germline CDR1 and CDR2: SQVTM and ANQGSEA. CDR3 length: 11 residues. Written as DNA, the CDR3 is TGCAGCGTTCATTCCGGAAACACCATATATTTT. This sequence encodes CSVHSGNTIYF.

A few counts support this clone. The chain combines TRBV2 with TRBJ2-3; D perhaps matches TRBD1 (6 bases). CDR3 length equals 13 residues. Trimming shortened V by 7 bases and J by 3 bases, and 11 bases separated the two germline ends. Germline CDR1 reads SNHLY; CDR2 reads FYNNEI. CDR3: CASNRDRTDTQYF. The CDR3 DNA sequence: TGTGCCAGCAACCGAGACAGGACAGATACGCAGTATTTT.

The CDR3 spells CATSREGRGADTQYF. The CDR3 DNA reads TGTGCCACCAGCAGAGAGGGGAGGGGGGCAGATACGCAGTATTTT. This sequence joins TRBV15 and TRBJ2-3, with a possible D match to TRBD2 (7 bases). This CDR3 comprises 15 residues. Trimming cost V 0 bases and J 4 bases, with 11 bases left between them. Looked up from germline, CDR1 is LNHNV and CDR2 is YYDKDF (reference sequence). Filled out from reference TRBV15 and TRBJ2-3, the complete variable domain reads DAMVIQNPRYQVTQFGKPVTLSCSQTLNHNVMYWYQQKSSQAPKLLFHYYDKDFNNEADTPDNFQSRRPNTSFCFLDIRSPGLGDTAMYLCATSREGRGADTQYFGPGTRLTVL.

The rearrangement joins TRBV3-1 (or the pseudogene TRBV3-2) to TRBJ2-1; TRBD2 aligns across 10 bases. The CDR3 has 14 amino acids. The junction had 5 bases not matched to a gene; V was cut back by 5 bases and J by 7 bases. CDR1 is LGHDT, CDR2 YNNKEL, per germline (reference sequence). CDR3 residues: CASSERGGRNEQFF. CDR3 sequence (DNA): TGTGCCAGCAGCGAGCGGGGGGGCCGTAATGAGCAGTTCTTC.

The genes are TRBV2 and TRBJ2-3; a possible D gene is TRBD2 (5 bases). The length of the CDR3 is 16 residues. V was shortened by 4 bases and J by 0 bases, with 14 bases between the two germline ends. Germline V gene data show CDR1 as SNHLY and CDR2 as FYNNEI. The CDR3 DNA is TGTGCCAGCAGTGCCGGAAGGCGGACTAGCACAGATACGCAGTATTTT. This sequence encodes CASSAGRRTSTDTQYF.